This T cell receptor beta chain was found in a study of blood T cell repertoires in COVID-19. Methods used by the authors: Researchers report that nucleated cell counts were estimated from reference gene primer amplification. Libraries were prepared by immunoSEQ multiplex PCR; TCRdb keeps only in-frame clonotypes and omits some of them. From that table come the V and J calls and clone size; the DNA was used to work out D and trimming. The sample yields fewer than 400,000 clones, around 90% seen once. The length of the CDR3 is 14 residues. Germline V gives CDR1 LNHDA, CDR2 SQIVND (reference sequence). Germline trimming cut 4 bases from V and 1 base from J; bases unmatched to any gene: 3.

Sequencing was carried out using PBMCs or T cells enriched from blood (not recorded which). V gene TRBV19 combines with J gene TRBJ1-2; 7 bases line up with TRBD1. The sequence was obtained from a man between 60 and 70 years old who had recovered from COVID-19. This chain's CDR3 is CASSRTGVNYGYTF. The CDR3 region has the DNA TGTGCCAGTAGTAGGACAGGAGTTAACTATGGCTACACCTTC.